These 29 T cell receptor beta chains came from one sample sequenced in a study of glioma-infiltrating T cells after dendritic cell vaccination. Time point indicated: after dendritic cell vaccination, including at tumor progression/relapse. The table came from immunoSEQ multiplex PCR; TCRdb's copy has only in-frame clones and leaves some out. The data show about 58,000 clones, 85% seen once. The input for sequencing was blood, taken after dendritic cell vaccination. The source of these receptors is a human donor with glioblastoma.

The chain links TRBV5-4 to TRBJ2-3; TRBD2 aligns across 9 bases. J lost 3 bases, V lost 2 bases, and 4 bases had no gene match. The CDR3 totals 15 residues. CDR1 and CDR2 (germline): SGHNT, YYREEE (reference sequence). In DNA, the CDR3 is TGTGCCAGCAGCTTACGCGGGGGGGGTACAGATACGCAGTATTTT. This codes for CASSLRGGGTDTQYF. Full variable domain (missing parts from reference TRBV5-4 and TRBJ2-3): ETGVTQSPTHLIKTRGQQVTLRCSSQSGHNTVSWYQQALGQGPQFIFQYYREEENGRGNFPPRFSGLQFPNYSSELNVNALELDDSALYLCASSLRGGGTDTQYFGPGTRLTVL.

The rearrangement links TRBV27 to TRBJ1-5, with 9 bases aligning to TRBD1. J was trimmed by 1 base and V by 5 bases; bases with no gene match: 3. This CDR3 has 15 amino acids. Per germline, CDR1 MNHEY and CDR2 SMNVEV (reference sequence). The CDR3 is CASSVTGGSNQPQHF. The CDR3 region has the DNA TGTGCCAGCAGTGTGACAGGGGGAAGCAATCAGCCCCAGCATTTT.

The rearrangement joins TRBV29-1 to TRBJ1-2, with no clear D. Germline V lookup: CDR1 SQVTM, CDR2 ANQGSEA. The CDR3 spans 11 residues. V lost 3 bases and J 8 bases, leaving 10 bases between the germline ends. Here the CDR3 DNA reads TGCAGCGTTGAGGAGGGTCGGGGCTACACCTTC. Translation gives CSVEEGRGYTF.

Here the CDR3 reads CASSQQPGDSYGYTF. In nucleotides, the CDR3 is TGCGCCAGCAGCCAACAACCCGGGGACAGCTATGGCTACACCTTC. The chain uses TRBV4-1 and TRBJ1-2; 7 bases are a match to TRBD1. Germline trimming cut 2 bases from V and 4 bases from J; bases unmatched to any gene: 7. Germline assignment: CDR1 MGHRA and CDR2 YSYEKL. This CDR3 is built from 15 residues.

This sequence joins TRBV5-6 and TRBJ2-3, with a possible D match to TRBD1 (6 bases). This CDR3 spans 15 amino acids. Germline CDR1 SGHDT, CDR2 YYEEEE. V was cut by 0 bases and J by 3 bases, with 11 bases left in between. CDR3 sequence (DNA): TGTGCCAGCAGCTTGGCGGCCAGGGGAACAGATACGCAGTATTTT. Its translation is CASSLAARGTDTQYF.

The DNA of the CDR3 is TGTGCCAGCAGCCCGGCTAGCGGGGGGGCCACAGATACGCAGTATTTT. This codes for CASSPASGGATDTQYF. This chain connects TRBV7-7 to TRBJ2-3, with 12 bases that match TRBD2. Trimming cost V 5 bases and J 2 bases; bases outside gene matches: 5. Per the germline V gene, CDR1 is SSHAT and CDR2 is FNYEAQ (reference sequence). This CDR3 has 16 amino acids.

This clone was observed a few times. The chain employs TRBV11-2 and TRBJ2-3; TRBD1 agrees at 8 bases. The CDR3 sequence is 15 residues long. CDR1 is SGHAT, CDR2 FQNNGV, per germline. Trimming cost V 5 bases and J 0 bases; bases outside gene matches: 4. CDR3 sequence reads: CASSRTGGSTDTQYF. The DNA of the CDR3 is TGTGCCAGCAGCCGCACAGGGGGTAGCACAGATACGCAGTATTTT.

The gene calls are TRBV14 and TRBJ2-2; TRBD1 matches 8 bases. This CDR3 has 16 amino acids. The V and J ends lost 2 bases and 1 base, in that order; junction bases with no gene match: 3. CDR1 is SGHDN, CDR2 FVKESK, per germline. CDR3 nucleotide sequence: TGTGCCAGCAGCCAAATGGGGACAGGGAACACCGGGGAGCTGTTTTTT. This translates into CASSQMGTGNTGELFF. Full variable domain (outside the CDR3, taken from reference TRBV14 and TRBJ2-2): EAGVTQFPSHSVIEKGQTVTLRCDPISGHDNLYWYRRVMGKEIKFLLHFVKESKQDESGMPNNRFLAERTGGTYSTLKVQPAELEDSGVYFCASSQMGTGNTGELFFGEGSRLTVL.

This sequence joins TRBV9 and TRBJ2-1; D unclear. The CDR3 runs to 15 residues. V was clipped by 10 bases and J by 3 bases, with 20 bases between them. The germline CDR1 and CDR2 sequences are SGDLS and YYNGEE. For the CDR3, the DNA is TGTGCCTCCTCCCCGGAGCCCTTTAGCTACAATGAGCAGTTCTTC. Its protein is CASSPEPFSYNEQFF.

The rearrangement uses TRBV2 and TRBJ2-5, with D perhaps matching TRBD2 (6 bases). V dropped 3 bases and J dropped 1 base, with 12 bases sitting between them. This CDR3 spans 15 amino acids. The germline V gene encodes CDR1 SNHLY and CDR2 FYNNEI. CDR3 nucleotides: TGTGCCAGCAGTGATGGGACTCGGGTCCAAGAGACCCAGTACTTC. Translated: CASSDGTRVQETQYF.

The chain employs TRBV5-6 and TRBJ2-5; the match to TRBD2 covers 12 bases. The CDR3 has 16 residues. CDR1 SGHDT and CDR2 YYEEEE come from the germline V gene. V lost 3 bases and J lost 5; bases outside the gene matches: 8. The CDR3 coding sequence is TGTGCCAGCAGCTCTCTAGCGGGGGGGCCTTTGGAGACCCAGTACTTC. Encoded protein: CASSSLAGGPLETQYF.

The J gene is TRBJ1-1, the V gene TRBV19; no reliable D call. The CDR3 is 13 residues long. The germline CDR1 and CDR2 sequences are LNHDA and SQIVND (reference sequence). Trimming pared 2 bases from V and 1 base from J, leaving 5 bases between. CDR3 nucleotides: TGTGCCAGTAGTATAACAGAGAACACTGAAGCTTTCTTT. It encodes CASSITENTEAFF.

This chain links TRBV5-1 with TRBJ1-6, with D possibly being TRBD1 (6 bases). CDR3 size: 14 residues. Trimming pared 7 bases from V and 6 bases from J, leaving 14 bases between. Germline assignment: CDR1 SGHRS and CDR2 YFSETQ. CDR3 in DNA: TGCGCCAGCCATGATGGACAGATTAATTCACCCCTCCACTTT. Its protein product is CASHDGQINSPLHF.

This chain connects TRBV11-3 to TRBJ2-2; D ambiguous. Germline CDR1 reads SGHNT; CDR2 reads YENEEA. V was shortened by 5 bases and J by 1 base, with 8 bases between the two germline ends. The CDR3 totals 14 residues. This chain's CDR3 is CASSPLWNTGELFF. In DNA, the CDR3 is TGTGCCAGCAGCCCACTTTGGAACACCGGGGAGCTGTTTTTT.

The chain employs TRBV19 and TRBJ1-5; 9 bases are a match to TRBD1. With 6 bases clipped from V and 5 bases from J, the junction kept 11 bases outside the gene matches. This CDR3 comprises 16 residues. Germline CDR1 reads LNHDA; CDR2 reads SQIVND (reference sequence). The CDR3 bases are TGTGCCAGTAGATGGGGGAGGACAGGGGTTGATCAGCCCCAGCATTTT. Translation gives CASRWGRTGVDQPQHF.

The rearrangement links TRBV5-8 to TRBJ1-5; D unresolved. The V end lost 0 bases, the J end lost 4 bases, and 5 bases lay between the germline ends. This CDR3 region has 13 residues. Germline loops: CDR1 SGHTS, CDR2 YDEGEE. CDR3 coding DNA: TGTGCCAGCAGCTTGGAAGCGAATCAGCCCCAGCATTTT. Protein sequence: CASSLEANQPQHF.

This chain uses TRBV29-1 with TRBJ1-1; D unresolved. V lost 6 bases to trimming and J lost 1 base, with 9 bases between them. The CDR3 totals 12 residues. CDR1 is SQVTM and CDR2 is ANQGSEA in the germline V gene. The CDR3 DNA sequence: TGCAGCGTCACTGCTGGGAACACTGAAGCTTTCTTT. It is translated as CSVTAGNTEAFF. Using reference TRBV29-1 and TRBJ1-1 for the parts outside the CDR3, the full variable domain is SAVISQKPSRDICQRGTSLTIQCQVDSQVTMMFWYRQQPGQSLTLIATANQGSEATYESGFVIDKFPISRPNLTFSTLTVSNMSPEDSSIYLCSVTAGNTEAFFGQGTRLTVV.

This clone occurred once. The chain uses TRBV14 and TRBJ2-3; TRBD2 might be the D (5 bases). Trimming cost V 1 base and J 2 bases, with 10 bases left between them. The CDR3 is 15 residues long. In germline, CDR1 is SGHDN, CDR2 FVKESK. The CDR3 DNA reads TGTGCCAGCAGCCAAGGGGCCGGGATCACAGATACGCAGTATTTT. Its translation is CASSQGAGITDTQYF.

This clone turned up a few times. The chain carries TRBV4-3 and TRBJ2-5, with D maybe TRBD1 (6 bases). Germline V lookup: CDR1 LGHNA, CDR2 YSLEER. Trimming removed 1 base from V and 4 bases from J, with 10 bases in between. CDR3 length equals 14 residues. The CDR3 coding sequence is TGCGCCAGCAGCCAAGTACAGGGTGCAGAGACCCAGTACTTC. Residues: CASSQVQGAETQYF.

The genes are TRBV11-2 and TRBJ2-7, with D possibly matching TRBD1 (5 bases). V lost 4 bases, J lost 1 base, and 11 bases lay in between. This CDR3 is built from 14 residues. Per the germline V gene, CDR1 is SGHAT and CDR2 is FQNNGV. CDR3 protein: CASSSSGSSYEQYF. CDR3 DNA sequence: TGTGCCAGCAGCTCGTCAGGGTCTTCCTACGAGCAGTACTTC.

This clone turned up a few times. The rearrangement uses TRBV10-3 and TRBJ1-1, with 8 bases matching TRBD1. V lost 10 bases, J lost 11 bases, and 18 bases stayed unmatched. CDR3 size: 14 residues. Looked up from germline, CDR1 is ENHRY and CDR2 is SYGVKD. For the CDR3, the DNA is TGTGCCACCACTGCGGGTTTGTCCGGGGACAGGGCTTTCTTT. As protein: CATTAGLSGDRAFF.

V gene TRBV6-6 combines with J gene TRBJ2-5; TRBD2 is a possible D gene (7 bases). CDR1 and CDR2 (germline): MNHNY, SVGAGI (reference sequence). V was pared by 7 bases and J by 9 bases, with 24 bases between. CDR3 size: 15 residues. CDR3 in amino acids: CASTGSGGYREAQYF. CDR3 sequence (DNA): TGTGCCAGCACCGGCTCGGGGGGCTATCGGGAGGCCCAGTACTTC.

The J gene is TRBJ1-4, the V gene TRBV6-5; D unclear. Trimming stripped 7 bases from V and 0 bases from J, with 9 bases between. Germline V gives CDR1 MNHEY, CDR2 SVGAGI. This CDR3 is built from 14 residues. This CDR3 is CASTVSATNEKLFF. The CDR3 nucleotides are TGTGCCAGCACTGTTTCCGCAACTAATGAAAAACTGTTTTTT.

The CDR3 loop is CASSFRTGSKLYGEQYF. The CDR3 nucleotides read TGTGCCAGCAGCTTTCGGACAGGGTCCAAATTATATGGGGAGCAGTACTTC. This rearrangement joins TRBV21-1 to TRBJ2-7; the table names TRBD1, a call not compared with the DNA. TRBV21-1 constitutes a pseudogene. This CDR3 has 17 amino acids.

The J gene is TRBJ2-3, the V gene TRBV7-3; maybe TRBD2 (6 bases). Germline CDR1 is SGHTA and CDR2 is FQGTGA. CDR3 size: 13 residues. The V and J ends lost 5 bases and 4 bases respectively, with 10 bases between them. This CDR3 is CASSRLGSDTQYF. The DNA for the CDR3 is TGTGCCAGCAGCCGACTAGGGTCAGATACGCAGTATTTT.

Comment on this clone: Possible read error: a much larger clone is one base away. Other DNA sequences in this sample translate to the same CDR3. The chain uses TRBV4-1 and TRBJ1-2; tentative D call: TRBD1 (6 bases). This CDR3 is 12 amino acids long. The V and J ends lost 2 bases and 8 bases respectively, with 9 bases between them. Looked up from germline, CDR1 is MGHRA and CDR2 is YSYEKL. DNA for the CDR3: TGCGCCAGCAGCCAAAACAGGGACGGCTACACCTTC. Translating gives CASSQNRDGYTF.

V usage is TRBV5-1 and J usage is TRBJ2-1; D call uncertain. Trimming removed 0 bases from V and 0 bases from J, with 4 bases in between. Germline V CDR1 and CDR2: SGHRS, YFSETQ. The CDR3 loop spans 14 amino acids. In DNA, the CDR3 is TGCGCCAGCAGCTTGGACAGCTCCTACAATGAGCAGTTCTTC. Translated: CASSLDSSYNEQFF.

The chain recombines TRBV10-3 with TRBJ2-3; D is undetermined. The V end was cut by 2 bases, the J end by 4 bases, with 7 bases between. This CDR3 is 13 amino acids long. CDR1 ENHRY and CDR2 SYGVKD come from the germline V gene. The CDR3 spells CAISERVADTQYF. The CDR3 nucleotides are TGTGCCATCAGTGAGCGGGTTGCAGATACGCAGTATTTT.

The gene calls are TRBV30 and TRBJ2-3; perhaps TRBD2 as D (6 bases). Looked up from germline, CDR1 is GTSNPN and CDR2 is SVGIG (reference sequence). V dropped 2 bases and J dropped 1 base, with 13 bases sitting between them. The CDR3 spans 15 residues. The CDR3 nucleotides read TGTGCCTGGAGTATGCGGGGAGACCGCACAGATACGCAGTATTTT. Protein sequence: CAWSMRGDRTDTQYF.